Below, 18 T cell receptor beta chains from the same sample are listed, as sequenced in a study of cytomegalovirus exposure and HLA in healthy donors. A multiplex PCR was run with 60 Vbeta primers and 13 Jbeta primers. The assay was immunoSEQ multiplex PCR, and TCRdb's table has in-frame clones only and misses some. The profile shows about 140,000 clones, approximately 68% of them singletons. The sequenced material came from PBMCs. Receptors originate from a man aged 60-69 years in good health and CMV-seronegative.

The J gene is TRBJ1-5, the V gene TRBV4-2; 8 bases are shared with TRBD1. V shed 0 bases and J 0 bases; nucleotides not matched to a gene: 4. The CDR3 contains 17 residues. Germline assignment: CDR1 LGHNA and CDR2 YNFKEQ. CDR3 loop: CASSQESGQASNQPQHF. The CDR3 coding sequence is TGTGCCAGCAGCCAAGAATCGGGACAGGCTAGCAATCAGCCCCAGCATTTT.

The chain employs TRBV19 and TRBJ1-4; TRBD1 matches 10 bases. With V trimmed by 10 bases and J by 11 bases, 16 bases remained unmatched. Germline V gene sequence: CDR1 LNHDA, CDR2 SQIVND (reference sequence). The CDR3 totals 15 residues. In nucleotides, the CDR3 is TGTGCCACGCACTGGACAGGGGGTGGGTCCCGGAAACTGTTTTTT. Its translation: CATHWTGGGSRKLFF.

V is TRBV30 and J is TRBJ1-6; unclear D gene. V was clipped by 3 bases and J by 14 bases, with 20 bases between them. The CDR3 spans 14 residues. The germline CDR1 and CDR2 sequences are GTSNPN and SVGIG (reference sequence). The CDR3 nucleotides read TGTGCCTGGAGATTAGAACGCGGTGGCGGGGCCCTCCACTTT. Translation gives CAWRLERGGGALHF.

CDR3 in DNA: TGTGCCATCAGTGAGTCGGGGCTAGCGTCGGACGAGCAGTACTTC. Encoded protein: CAISESGLASDEQYF. The rearrangement links TRBV10-3 to TRBJ2-7, with D possibly being TRBD2 (6 bases). The CDR3 consists of 15 residues. Germline values: CDR1 ENHRY, CDR2 SYGVKD. V was clipped by 0 bases and J by 5 bases, with 14 bases between them.

The chain carries TRBV30 and TRBJ2-2; 11 positions match TRBD1. The CDR3 loop spans 18 amino acids. Per germline, CDR1 GTSNPN and CDR2 SVGIG (reference sequence). Unmatched junction bases numbered 10, after V lost 0 bases and J lost 4 bases. In nucleotides, the CDR3 is TGTGCCTGGAGTGTTAGGGGACAGGGGGTGTGGAGCACCGGGGAGCTGTTTTTT. Protein product: CAWSVRGQGVWSTGELFF.

The V gene is TRBV18, the J gene TRBJ2-7, with 7 bases aligning to TRBD1. The CDR3 totals 15 residues. Trimming removed 3 bases from V and 3 bases from J; junction bases left unmatched: 8. Germline V CDR1 and CDR2: KGHSH, LQKENI. CDR3 coding DNA: TGTGCCAGCTCACCGGAACAGGGGAACTTCTACGAGCAGTACTTC. Amino acids: CASSPEQGNFYEQYF.

The chain is built from TRBV29-1 and TRBJ2-1; 10 nucleotides match TRBD2. The CDR3 is made up of 14 amino acids. Germline V gene data show CDR1 as SQVTM and CDR2 as ANQGSEA. V gave up 3 bases and J gave up 7 bases; unmatched junction bases: 6. DNA of the CDR3: TGCAGCGTTGATAGATTAGCGGGAGGAAATGAGCAGTTCTTC. Translated, it gives CSVDRLAGGNEQFF.

The V call is TRBV18, the J call TRBJ2-1; TRBD2 matches 12 bases. The CDR3 loop spans 17 amino acids. Germline V gene sequence: CDR1 KGHSH, CDR2 LQKENI. With 6 bases clipped from V and 6 bases from J, the junction kept 12 bases outside the gene matches. CDR3: CASSRLMTSGSGNEQFF. The CDR3 coding sequence is TGTGCCAGCTCGCGTCTTATGACTAGCGGGAGTGGCAATGAGCAGTTCTTC.

The chain couples TRBV5-1 to TRBJ1-1; TRBD1 aligns across 9 bases. CDR3 length: 14 amino acids. Germline V gene data show CDR1 as SGHRS and CDR2 as YFSETQ. With V trimmed by 4 bases and J by 8 bases, 9 bases remained unmatched. CDR3 residues: CASSPQGAGGEAFF. The CDR3 DNA follows: TGCGCCAGCAGCCCACAGGGGGCCGGCGGGGAAGCTTTCTTT.

This chain links TRBV7-9 with TRBJ1-1, with TRBD1 as a possible D gene (5 bases). CDR1 and CDR2 (germline): SEHNR, FQNEAQ (reference sequence). Trimming stripped 3 bases from V and 3 bases from J, with 17 bases between. The CDR3 contains 16 residues. The CDR3: CASSLGGARADTEAFF. In nucleotides, the CDR3 is TGTGCCAGCAGCTTGGGAGGGGCTCGGGCGGACACTGAAGCTTTCTTT.

The chain combines TRBV7-8 with TRBJ2-2; 11 bases map to TRBD2. CDR1 and CDR2 from the germline V gene are SGHVS and FQNEAQ. The V segment lost 9 bases and the J segment 3 bases; nucleotides outside the gene matches: 3. This CDR3 spans 14 amino acids. The CDR3 DNA reads as TGTGCCAGTTATAGCGGGAGGGACACCGGGGAGCTGTTTTTT. It encodes CASYSGRDTGELFF.

This clone was observed a handful of times. This chain uses TRBV20-1 with TRBJ2-7; D not resolved. Germline lookup yields CDR1 DFQATT and CDR2 SNEGSKA (reference sequence). The CDR3 sequence is 11 residues long. V lost 3 bases, J lost 1 base, and 4 bases lay in between. The CDR3 reads CSASPSYEQYF. CDR3 DNA sequence: TGCAGTGCTAGCCCGTCCTACGAGCAGTACTTC.

The genes are TRBV30 and TRBJ2-6, with 11 bases that match TRBD1. Losses at the gene ends were 5 bases for V and 1 base for J; bases not matched to a gene: 7. Germline CDR1 GTSNPN, CDR2 SVGIG (reference sequence). The CDR3 consists of 17 residues. The CDR3 region has the DNA TGTGCCTGGCACCGGGACAGGGGGAGGTCTGGGGCCAACGTCCTGACTTTC. This translates into CAWHRDRGRSGANVLTF.

The J gene is TRBJ2-1, the V gene TRBV5-1; 9 bases map to TRBD1. The germline V gene has CDR1 SGHRS and CDR2 YFSETQ. After removal of 3 bases from V and 2 bases from J, the junction contained 12 bases not matched to a gene. The CDR3 length is 18 residues. CDR3 DNA: TGCGCCAGCAGCTCCGAAACCGGGACAGGGTACCCCTACAATGAGCAGTTCTTC. Translated, it gives CASSSETGTGYPYNEQFF.

The rearrangement uses TRBV9 and TRBJ1-1; D gene unclear. Trimming removed 0 bases at V and 8 bases at J, with 5 bases between. Per germline, CDR1 SGDLS and CDR2 YYNGEE. This CDR3 spans 11 amino acids. The CDR3 sequence is CASSVGGEAFF. The CDR3 bases are TGTGCCAGCAGCGTAGGCGGGGAAGCTTTCTTT. Full variable domain (outside the CDR3, taken from reference TRBV9 and TRBJ1-1): DSGVTQTPKHLITATGQRVTLRCSPRSGDLSVYWYQQSLDQGLQFLIQYYNGEERAKGNILERFSAQQFPDLHSELNLSSLELGDSALYFCASSVGGEAFFGQGTRLTVV.

The rearrangement links TRBV28 to TRBJ2-2, with TRBD2 matching 9 bases. The V segment lost 8 bases and the J segment 5 bases; nucleotides outside the gene matches: 6. The CDR3 runs 14 residues. Germline loops: CDR1 MDHEN, CDR2 SYDVKM. This chain's CDR3 is CASGASGTTGELFF. The DNA of the CDR3 is TGTGCCAGCGGAGCTAGCGGGACAACCGGGGAGCTGTTTTTT.

The V call is TRBV7-9, the J call TRBJ2-5; 12 bases line up with TRBD1. The end of the DNA fits TRBJ2-7 better, so the J call may be wrong. Germline V gives CDR1 SEHNR, CDR2 FQNEAQ (reference sequence). CDR3 length equals 16 residues. In nucleotides, the CDR3 is TGTGCCAGCAGCATTGTGTCCGGGACAGGGGGCGACGAGCAGTACTTC. This translates into CASSIVSGTGGDEQYF.

This clone came up a few times. This chain joins TRBV30 and TRBJ1-5, with 9 bases aligning to TRBD1. Germline V lookup: CDR1 GTSNPN, CDR2 SVGIG (reference sequence). The CDR3 loop spans 15 amino acids. The V segment lost 3 bases and the J segment 7 bases; nucleotides outside the gene matches: 10. CDR3: CAWSPVGTGKQPQHF. CDR3 DNA sequence: TGTGCCTGGAGCCCCGTTGGGACAGGGAAACAGCCCCAGCATTTT.